One sample yielded the 31 T cell receptor beta chains listed below, sequenced in a study of shared clonotypes between healthy human individuals. Libraries were prepared by immunoSEQ multiplex PCR; TCRdb keeps only in-frame clonotypes and omits some of them. Among some 1.5 million clones listed, 95% to 97% were seen once. Sequencing was done on a sample of naive CD4+ T cells sorted from blood. Subset meaning: CD45RA+ positively selected. Source of these receptors: a man aged 25-45 years in good health.

The rearrangement joins TRBV27 to TRBJ1-2, with D possibly matching TRBD1 (5 bases). Trimming cost V 3 bases and J 0 bases, with 8 bases left between them. Germline loops: CDR1 MNHEY, CDR2 SMNVEV (reference sequence). This CDR3 is built from 14 residues. The chain's CDR3 is CASSLAGTNYGYTF. In DNA form, the CDR3 reads TGTGCCAGCAGTTTGGCAGGGACTAACTATGGCTACACCTTC.

This clone was seen only once. The CDR3 sequence is CATSRGGTSGTSYNEQFF. CDR3 sequence (DNA): TGTGCCACCAGCAGGGGGGGGACTAGCGGAACGTCCTACAATGAGCAGTTCTTC. The chain joins TRBV15 to TRBJ2-1, with 11 bases identical to TRBD2. Unmatched junction bases numbered 8, after V lost 3 bases and J lost 1 base. CDR1 and CDR2 (germline): LNHNV, YYDKDF (reference sequence). The CDR3 runs to 18 residues.

The chain uses TRBV18 and TRBJ1-2, with 7 bases matching TRBD1. This CDR3 is 16 amino acids long. Germline trimming cut 2 bases from V and 2 bases from J; bases unmatched to any gene: 8. Germline V gives CDR1 KGHSH, CDR2 LQKENI. Here the CDR3 DNA reads TGTGCCAGCTCACCAACTTTCGGGACAGCAAACTATGGCTACACCTTC. It encodes CASSPTFGTANYGYTF. Full variable domain (outside the CDR3, taken from reference TRBV18 and TRBJ1-2): NAGVMQNPRHLVRRRGQEARLRCSPMKGHSHVYWYRQLPEEGLKFMVYLQKENIIDESGMPKERFSAEFPKEGPSILRIQQVVRGDSAAYFCASSPTFGTANYGYTFGSGTRLTVV.

The rearrangement links TRBV6-6 to TRBJ2-3; 9 bases agree with TRBD2. After removal of 4 bases from V and 2 bases from J, the junction contained 7 bases not matched to a gene. Germline CDR1 and CDR2: MNHNY and SVGAGI (reference sequence). The CDR3 is made up of 16 amino acids. CDR3 sequence reads: CASSFLAGRITDTQYF. CDR3 in DNA: TGTGCCAGCAGTTTTCTAGCGGGAAGAATCACAGATACGCAGTATTTT.

The chain employs TRBV6-1 and TRBJ2-7; 9 bases map to TRBD2. V was pared by 6 bases and J by 1 base, with 4 bases of the junction left unmatched. The CDR3 has 14 residues. The V gene's germline CDR1 is MNHNS and CDR2 SASEGT. The DNA for the CDR3 is TGTGCCAGCAGGAATAGCGGGGGATCCTACGAGCAGTACTTC. Amino acids: CASRNSGGSYEQYF.

The chain uses TRBV10-1 and TRBJ2-5, with 8 nucleotides matching TRBD2. Germline trimming cut 0 bases from V and 5 bases from J; bases unmatched to any gene: 2. The CDR3 is made up of 14 amino acids. Germline assignment: CDR1 WNHNN and CDR2 SYGVQD (reference sequence). The CDR3: CASSESRTSETQYF. The DNA for the CDR3 is TGCGCCAGCAGTGAGTCCCGGACTAGCGAGACCCAGTACTTC.

The chain carries TRBV11-2 and TRBJ1-1, with a weak D call TRBD1 (6 bases). The CDR3 extends over 16 amino acids. Trimming cost V 5 bases and J 6 bases, with 22 bases left between them. Germline V gene data show CDR1 as SGHAT and CDR2 as FQNNGV. The chain's CDR3 is CASSMSGGYGGAEAFF. In DNA, the CDR3 is TGTGCCAGCAGCATGTCAGGCGGGTACGGGGGCGCTGAAGCTTTCTTT.

This clone was picked up one time. The V and J genes are TRBV7-3 and TRBJ2-1; 16 positions match TRBD2. Germline-derived CDR1 and CDR2 are SGHTA and FQGTGA. The CDR3 extends over 15 amino acids. Unmatched junction bases numbered 4, after V lost 5 bases and J lost 9 bases. The CDR3 here is CASSTGLAGGGEQFF. The CDR3 DNA follows: TGTGCCAGCAGCACGGGACTAGCGGGAGGGGGTGAGCAGTTCTTC.

The chain has TRBV10-3 and TRBJ2-2; no clear D gene. The V gene's germline CDR1 is ENHRY and CDR2 SYGVKD. The CDR3 runs to 13 residues. Deletions cut 8 bases from V and 0 bases from J, with 7 bases between. Here the CDR3 reads CAILLPNTGELFF. The CDR3 DNA sequence: TGTGCCATCCTCCTGCCGAACACCGGGGAGCTGTTTTTT.

The J gene is TRBJ2-7, the V gene TRBV18; the match to TRBD2 covers 9 bases. V lost 2 bases to trimming and J lost 4 bases; unmatched junction nucleotides: 6. The CDR3 loop spans 15 amino acids. The germline gives CDR1 KGHSH, CDR2 LQKENI. The CDR3 is CASSPIQAGGYEQYF. In DNA, the CDR3 is TGTGCCAGCTCACCAATCCAAGCGGGAGGTTACGAGCAGTACTTC.

The chain recombines TRBV5-8 with TRBJ2-7; unclear D gene. This CDR3 region has 11 residues. CDR1 is SGHTS, CDR2 YDEGEE, per germline. V was clipped by 7 bases and J by 5 bases, with 10 bases between them. The CDR3: CASGELDEQYF. In DNA, the CDR3 is TGTGCCAGCGGTGAATTGGACGAGCAGTACTTC.

The rearrangement links TRBV6-1 to TRBJ1-2, with D possibly TRBD1 on 5 matching bases. Trimming stripped 7 bases from V and 4 bases from J, with 19 bases between. CDR1 is MNHNS and CDR2 is SASEGT in the germline V gene. CDR3 length: 15 residues. The CDR3, as DNA: TGTGCCAGCACCAGTGGAGCCACTGGGGGCTATGGCTACACCTTC. It translates to CASTSGATGGYGYTF.

The V call is TRBV29-1, the J call TRBJ2-7; 9 positions agree with TRBD1. Trimming cost V 6 bases and J 0 bases; bases outside gene matches: 6. The CDR3 consists of 14 residues. Germline V gives CDR1 SQVTM, CDR2 ANQGSEA. CDR3 DNA sequence: TGCAGCGTACGGACAGGGGCCACCTCCTACGAGCAGTACTTC. Protein sequence: CSVRTGATSYEQYF.

This sequence joins TRBV5-1 and TRBJ2-1; TRBD2 matches 8 bases. J gave up 8 bases and V 7 bases, and 17 bases lay outside the gene matches. Looked up from germline, CDR1 is SGHRS and CDR2 is YFSETQ. The CDR3 consists of 16 residues. The CDR3 region has the DNA TGCGCCAGCGGCCTCCGGGGGGGTCCCCTCTCGGATGAGCAGTTCTTC. Residues: CASGLRGGPLSDEQFF.

The J gene is TRBJ1-5, the V gene TRBV18, with 9 bases aligning to TRBD1. Looked up from germline, CDR1 is KGHSH and CDR2 is LQKENI. The CDR3 extends over 18 amino acids. V was clipped by 3 bases and J by 5 bases; unmatched bases: 14. The CDR3: CASSPGTGRGRRDQPQHF. The CDR3 region has the DNA TGTGCCAGCTCACCGGGGACAGGGAGAGGGCGGCGCGATCAGCCCCAGCATTTT.

V usage is TRBV7-9 and J usage is TRBJ1-1; 11 nucleotides agree with TRBD1. CDR1 SEHNR and CDR2 FQNEAQ come from the germline V gene (reference sequence). CDR3 size: 19 residues. The J segment lost 5 bases and the V segment lost 3 bases, leaving 17 bases of the junction unmatched. CDR3 bases: TGTGCCAGCAGCTTGCCCTTTGGGACAGGGGGGAGGATCAGTACTGAAGCTTTCTTT. Translating it yields CASSLPFGTGGRISTEAFF.

The chain links TRBV2 to TRBJ1-2; the D is unclear. The length of the CDR3 is 13 residues. Trimming took off 3 bases at V and 2 bases at J, with 7 bases between the two ends. Germline CDR1 SNHLY, CDR2 FYNNEI. As DNA, the CDR3 is TGTGCCAGCAGTGACGCGCCCAACTATGGCTACACCTTC. Translating gives CASSDAPNYGYTF.

The chain links TRBV4-1 to TRBJ2-5; TRBD2 agrees at 10 bases. The CDR3 length is 15 residues. CDR1 and CDR2 from the germline V gene are MGHRA and YSYEKL. V shed 4 bases, J shed 2 bases, and the junction held 4 bases outside the gene matches. The CDR3 loop reads CASSLLAGQQETQYF. The CDR3 nucleotides read TGCGCCAGCAGCCTACTAGCGGGACAACAAGAGACCCAGTACTTC.

The chain combines TRBV30 with TRBJ2-3; TRBD2 matches at 7 bases. This CDR3 has 13 residues. Trimming at V came to 8 bases and at J to 7 bases, leaving 12 bases not matched to a gene. In germline, CDR1 is GTSNPN, CDR2 SVGIG (reference sequence). The CDR3 sequence is CARSAGVVNTQYF. The DNA of the CDR3 is TGTGCCCGTTCGGCGGGAGTGGTGAATACGCAGTATTTT. Based on the CDR3 plus reference TRBV30 and TRBJ2-3, the full variable domain is SQTIHQWPATLVQPVGSPLSLECTVEGTSNPNLYWYRQAAGRGLQLLFYSVGIGQISSEVPQNLSASRPQDRQFILSSKKLLLSDSGFYLCARSAGVVNTQYFGPGTRLTVL.

This chain links TRBV7-9 with TRBJ1-5, with TRBD1 identical over 9 bases. This CDR3 has 14 amino acids. Trimming at V came to 5 bases and at J to 7 bases, leaving 6 bases not matched to a gene. Per the germline V gene, CDR1 is SEHNR and CDR2 is FQNEAQ (reference sequence). The CDR3 is CASSPQGAGQPQHF. The CDR3 nucleotides are TGTGCCAGCAGCCCACAGGGGGCAGGACAGCCCCAGCATTTT.

This chain's CDR3 is CATLYTERVGYTF. CDR3 nucleotides: TGTGCCACCCTATATACAGAGCGTGTTGGCTACACCTTC. The chain employs TRBV6-1 and TRBJ1-2; no firm D call. CDR1 is MNHNS, CDR2 SASEGT, per germline. This CDR3 contains 13 residues. V gave up 10 bases and J gave up 7 bases, with 19 bases separating them.

The V call is TRBV7-2, the J call TRBJ2-1; possibly TRBD2 for D (6 bases). Germline V gives CDR1 SGHTA, CDR2 FQGNSA. Trimming took 1 base from V and 8 from J, leaving 12 bases between them. This CDR3 contains 14 residues. The CDR3 nucleotides read TGTGCCAGCAGCTTAGATCCGGGAGATCATGAGCAGTTCTTC. This encodes CASSLDPGDHEQFF.

Comments on this clone: Other DNA sequences in the same sample also yield this CDR3. CDR3 loop: CASSVGGSQETQYF. For the CDR3, the DNA is TGTGCCAGCAGCGTAGGAGGGTCCCAAGAGACCCAGTACTTC. This chain links TRBV9 with TRBJ2-5, with D possibly matching TRBD2 (5 bases). CDR1 and CDR2 (germline): SGDLS, YYNGEE. The CDR3 sequence is 14 residues long. V was clipped by 0 bases and J by 1 base, with 7 bases between them.

The chain couples TRBV7-2 to TRBJ2-2; the match to TRBD1 covers 7 bases. The length of the CDR3 is 14 residues. Germline V lookup: CDR1 SGHTA, CDR2 FQGNSA. Trimming at V came to 3 bases and at J to 4 bases, leaving 2 bases not matched to a gene. CDR3 residues: CASSLAGGTGELFF. The CDR3 bases are TGTGCCAGCAGCTTGGCAGGGGGCACCGGGGAGCTGTTTTTT.

The chain is built from TRBV5-1 and TRBJ2-2; TRBD1 matches at 8 bases. Germline V gives CDR1 SGHRS, CDR2 YFSETQ. There are 15 residues in the CDR3. After removal of 3 bases from V and 7 bases from J, the junction contained 8 bases not matched to a gene. The CDR3 DNA is TGCGCCAGCAGCTCCAGACAGGGGTCAAACGGGGAGCTGTTTTTT. Protein sequence: CASSSRQGSNGELFF. Full variable domain (outside the CDR3, taken from reference TRBV5-1 and TRBJ2-2): KAGVTQTPRYLIKTRGQQVTLSCSPISGHRSVSWYQQTPGQGLQFLFEYFSETQRNKGNFPGRFSGRQFSNSRSEMNVSTLELGDSALYLCASSSRQGSNGELFFGEGSRLTVL.

The V gene is TRBV5-1, the J gene TRBJ2-2, with D possibly matching TRBD2 (6 bases). The CDR3 is 14 residues long. Germline assignment: CDR1 SGHRS and CDR2 YFSETQ. V lost 6 bases, J lost 2 bases, and 11 bases lay in between. The CDR3 bases are TGCGCCAGCACCACTACTAGCAACACCGGGGAGCTGTTTTTT. The encoded protein is CASTTTSNTGELFF.

This chain connects TRBV9 to TRBJ2-4, with D hard to call. The CDR3 has 13 amino acids. Trimming left V 0 bases short and J 4 bases short, with 5 bases between. The germline V gene has CDR1 SGDLS and CDR2 YYNGEE. The DNA for the CDR3 is TGTGCCAGCAGCGTAGGATCTAAAAACATTCAGTACTTC. It yields the protein CASSVGSKNIQYF.

The CDR3 reads CASSDLRSGYTF. The CDR3 nucleotides read TGTGCCAGCAGCGACCTGCGAAGTGGCTACACCTTC. The V and J genes are TRBV7-9 and TRBJ1-2; D not resolved. The CDR3 length is 12 residues. CDR1 and CDR2 from the germline V gene are SEHNR and FQNEAQ (reference sequence). Trimming took off 5 bases at V and 7 bases at J, with 11 bases between the two ends.

V gene TRBV10-2 combines with J gene TRBJ2-7, with 8 bases lining up with TRBD1. CDR1 and CDR2 from the germline V gene are WSHSY and SAAADI. The length of the CDR3 is 14 residues. Germline trimming cut 7 bases from V and 5 bases from J; bases unmatched to any gene: 10. The CDR3 nucleotides read TGCGCCAGCATTCCGAGAACAGGGGGAAACGAGCAGTACTTC. This gives the protein CASIPRTGGNEQYF.

This chain joins TRBV2 and TRBJ1-2; 9 bases fit TRBD1. The junction had 3 bases not matched to a gene; V was cut back by 6 bases and J by 4 bases. Germline assignment: CDR1 SNHLY and CDR2 FYNNEI. This CDR3 spans 13 amino acids. CDR3: CASRDRGSYGYTF. The DNA of the CDR3 is TGTGCCAGCAGGGACAGGGGCAGCTATGGCTACACCTTC.

This chain uses TRBV2 with TRBJ1-5; D is ambiguous. The CDR3 runs 13 residues. Trimming stripped 5 bases from V and 4 bases from J, with 9 bases between. Germline CDR1 SNHLY, CDR2 FYNNEI. CDR3 residues: CASSRGPNQPQHF. The CDR3 coding sequence is TGTGCCAGCAGTCGAGGGCCGAATCAGCCCCAGCATTTT.